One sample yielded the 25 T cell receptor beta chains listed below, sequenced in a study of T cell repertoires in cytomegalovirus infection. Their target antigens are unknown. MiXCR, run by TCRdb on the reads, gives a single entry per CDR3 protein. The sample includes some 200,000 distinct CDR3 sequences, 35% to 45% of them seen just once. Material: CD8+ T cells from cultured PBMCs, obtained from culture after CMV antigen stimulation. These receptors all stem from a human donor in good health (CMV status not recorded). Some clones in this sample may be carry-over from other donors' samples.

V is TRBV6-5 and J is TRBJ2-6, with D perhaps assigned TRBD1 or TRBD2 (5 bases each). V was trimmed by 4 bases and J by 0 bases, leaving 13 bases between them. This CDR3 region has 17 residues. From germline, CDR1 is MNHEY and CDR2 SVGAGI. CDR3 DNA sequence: TGTGCCAGCAGTTCCACAGGTGGGAGCTCTGGGGCCAACGTCCTGACTTTC. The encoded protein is CASSSTGGSSGANVLTF.

The DNA for the CDR3 is TGTGCCACCCGTAGGGTCCGCGAGCATTCACCCCTCCACTTT. Its protein product is CATRRVREHSPLHF. The chain combines TRBV7-9 with TRBJ1-6; D unclear. Trimming pared 10 bases from V and 8 bases from J, leaving 18 bases between. The length of the CDR3 is 14 residues. The germline CDR1 and CDR2 sequences are SEHNR and FQNEAQ (reference sequence).

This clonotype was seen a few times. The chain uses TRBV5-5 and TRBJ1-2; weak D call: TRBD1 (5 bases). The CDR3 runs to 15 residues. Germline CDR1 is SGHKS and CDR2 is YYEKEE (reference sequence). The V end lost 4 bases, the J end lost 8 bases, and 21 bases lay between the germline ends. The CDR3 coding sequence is TGTGCCAGCAGCGATACAGGAGCTTCTGGGGGAGGCTACACCTTC. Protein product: CASSDTGASGGGYTF.

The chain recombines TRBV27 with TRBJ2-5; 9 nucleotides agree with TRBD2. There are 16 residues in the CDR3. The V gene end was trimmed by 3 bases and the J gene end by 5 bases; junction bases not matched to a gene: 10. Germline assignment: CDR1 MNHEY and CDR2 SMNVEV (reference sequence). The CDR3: CASSFYAAGGRETQYF. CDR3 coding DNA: TGTGCCAGCAGTTTCTATGCAGCGGGGGGTAGGGAGACCCAGTACTTC.

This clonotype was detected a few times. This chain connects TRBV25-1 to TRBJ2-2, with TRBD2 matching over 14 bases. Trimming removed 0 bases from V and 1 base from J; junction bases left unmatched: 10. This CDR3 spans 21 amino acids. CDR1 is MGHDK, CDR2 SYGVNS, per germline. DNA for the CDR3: TGTGCCAGCAGTGAATATAGGAAGACTAGCGGGAGGGCGGGGAACACCGGGGAGCTGTTTTTT. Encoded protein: CASSEYRKTSGRAGNTGELFF.

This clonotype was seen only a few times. For the CDR3, the DNA is TGTGCCAGCAGCCGAGGACAGACAGGGTGGATTGAGCAGTTCTTC. This translates into CASSRGQTGWIEQFF. The gene calls are TRBV7-6 and TRBJ2-1; TRBD1 agrees at 7 bases. This CDR3 is built from 15 residues. J lost 9 bases, V lost 5 bases, and 13 bases had no gene match. The germline V gene has CDR1 SGHVS and CDR2 FNYEAQ.

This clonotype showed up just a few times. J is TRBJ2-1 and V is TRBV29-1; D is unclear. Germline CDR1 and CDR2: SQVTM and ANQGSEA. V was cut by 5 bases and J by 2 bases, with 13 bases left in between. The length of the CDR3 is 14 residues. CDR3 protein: CSVLGALTYNEQFF. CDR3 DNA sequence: TGCAGCGTTCTCGGAGCGTTGACCTACAATGAGCAGTTCTTC.

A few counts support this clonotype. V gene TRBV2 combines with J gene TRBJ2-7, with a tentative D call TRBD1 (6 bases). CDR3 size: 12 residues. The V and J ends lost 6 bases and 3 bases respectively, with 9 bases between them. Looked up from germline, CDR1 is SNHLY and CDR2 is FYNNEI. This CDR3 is CASREQGYEQYF. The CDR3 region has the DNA TGTGCCAGCAGAGAACAGGGCTACGAGCAGTACTTC.

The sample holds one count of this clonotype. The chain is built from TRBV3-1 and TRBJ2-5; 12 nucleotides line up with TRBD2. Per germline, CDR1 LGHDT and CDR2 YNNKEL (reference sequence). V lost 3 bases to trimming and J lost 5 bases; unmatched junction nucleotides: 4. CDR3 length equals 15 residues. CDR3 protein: CASSQPTSGSETQYF. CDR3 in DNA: TGTGCCAGCAGCCAGCCGACTAGCGGGAGTGAGACCCAGTACTTC.

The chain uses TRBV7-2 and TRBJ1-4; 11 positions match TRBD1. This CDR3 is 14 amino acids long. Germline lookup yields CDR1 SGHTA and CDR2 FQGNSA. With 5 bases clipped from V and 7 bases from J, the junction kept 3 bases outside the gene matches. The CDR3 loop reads CASSGGTGGEKLFF. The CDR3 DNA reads TGTGCCAGCAGCGGGGGGACAGGGGGTGAAAAACTGTTTTTT.

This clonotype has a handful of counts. The DNA for the CDR3 is TGTGCCAGCAGCGCCGGGACAGAACTTGAAGCTTTCTTT. It codes for CASSAGTELEAFF. V usage is TRBV7-3 and J usage is TRBJ1-1, with 7 bases fitting TRBD1. After removal of 5 bases from V and 7 bases from J, the junction contained 7 bases not matched to a gene. Germline V gene sequence: CDR1 SGHTA, CDR2 FQGTGA. The CDR3 spans 13 residues. The variable domain in full, completed from reference TRBV7-3 and TRBJ1-1, reads GAGVSQTPSNKVTEKGKYVELRCDPISGHTALYWYRQSLGQGPEFLIYFQGTGAADDSGLPNDRFFAVRPEGSVSTLKIQRTERGDSAVYLCASSAGTELEAFFGQGTRLTVV.

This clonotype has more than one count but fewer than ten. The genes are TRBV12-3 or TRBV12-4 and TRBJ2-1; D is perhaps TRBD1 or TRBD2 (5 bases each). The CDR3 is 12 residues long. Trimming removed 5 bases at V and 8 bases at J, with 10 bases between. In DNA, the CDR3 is TGTGCCAGCAGTCCAGGGAGCCATGAGCAGTTCTTC. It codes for CASSPGSHEQFF.

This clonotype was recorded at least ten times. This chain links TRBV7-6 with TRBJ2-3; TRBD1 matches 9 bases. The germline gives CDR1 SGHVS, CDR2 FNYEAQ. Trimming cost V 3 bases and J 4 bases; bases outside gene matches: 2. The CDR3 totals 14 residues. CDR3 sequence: CASSFTGGADTQYF. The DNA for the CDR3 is TGTGCCAGCAGCTTTACAGGGGGCGCAGATACGCAGTATTTT.

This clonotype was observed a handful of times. The CDR3 is CASRSSRADNEQFF. CDR3 bases: TGTGCCAGCAGATCCTCCAGGGCGGACAATGAGCAGTTCTTC. V and J are TRBV2 and TRBJ2-1; perhaps TRBD1 as D (5 bases). This CDR3 is 14 amino acids long. V was clipped by 6 bases and J by 5 bases, with 14 bases between them. Germline V gives CDR1 SNHLY, CDR2 FYNNEI.

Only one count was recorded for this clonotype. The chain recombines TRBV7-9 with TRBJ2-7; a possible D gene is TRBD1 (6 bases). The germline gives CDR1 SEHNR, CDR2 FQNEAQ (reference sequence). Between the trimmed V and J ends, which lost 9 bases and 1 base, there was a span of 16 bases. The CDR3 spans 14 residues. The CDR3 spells CASFRTDSSYEQYF. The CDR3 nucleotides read TGTGCCAGTTTTCGGACAGACTCGTCCTACGAGCAGTACTTC.

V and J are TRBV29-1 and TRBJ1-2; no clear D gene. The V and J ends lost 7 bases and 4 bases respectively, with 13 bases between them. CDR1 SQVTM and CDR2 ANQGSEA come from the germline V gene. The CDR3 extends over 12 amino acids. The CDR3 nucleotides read TGCAGCGCCCAGGACGGACCCTATGGCTACACCTTC. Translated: CSAQDGPYGYTF.

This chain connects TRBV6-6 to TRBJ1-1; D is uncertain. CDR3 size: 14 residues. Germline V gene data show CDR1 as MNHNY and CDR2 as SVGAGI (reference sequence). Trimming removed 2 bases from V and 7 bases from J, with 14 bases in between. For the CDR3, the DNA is TGTGCCAGCAGTTACAGAGTCGCGTTAGATGAAGCTTTCTTT. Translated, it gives CASSYRVALDEAFF.

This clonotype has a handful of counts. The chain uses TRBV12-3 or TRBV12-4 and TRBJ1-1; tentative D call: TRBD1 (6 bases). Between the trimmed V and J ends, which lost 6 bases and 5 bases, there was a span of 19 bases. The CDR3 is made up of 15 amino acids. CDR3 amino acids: CASSGQWNFSTEAFF. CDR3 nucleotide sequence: TGTGCCAGCAGCGGACAGTGGAATTTTAGTACTGAAGCTTTCTTT.

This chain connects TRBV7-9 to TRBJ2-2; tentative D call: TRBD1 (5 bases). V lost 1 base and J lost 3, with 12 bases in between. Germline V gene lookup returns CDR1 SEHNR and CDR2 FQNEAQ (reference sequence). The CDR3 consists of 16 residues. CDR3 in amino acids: CASSLVVRADTGELFF. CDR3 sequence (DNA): TGTGCCAGCAGCTTAGTTGTCAGGGCGGACACCGGGGAGCTGTTTTTT.

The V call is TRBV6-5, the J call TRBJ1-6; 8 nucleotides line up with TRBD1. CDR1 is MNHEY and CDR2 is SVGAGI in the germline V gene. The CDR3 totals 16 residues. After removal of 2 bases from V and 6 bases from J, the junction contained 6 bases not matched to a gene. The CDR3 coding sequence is TGTGCCAGCAGTTACCGGGCAGGGGGCGTTAATTCACCCCTCCACTTT. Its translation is CASSYRAGGVNSPLHF.

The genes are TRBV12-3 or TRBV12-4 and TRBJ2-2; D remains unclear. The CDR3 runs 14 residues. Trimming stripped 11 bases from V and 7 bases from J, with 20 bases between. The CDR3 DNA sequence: TGTGCCGCCCACAAGGAAAATCAGGACGGGGAGCTGTTTTTT. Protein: CAAHKENQDGELFF.

CDR3 loop: CASSTYRGSGANVLTF. The CDR3 nucleotides are TGTGCCAGCAGTACTTACAGGGGCTCTGGGGCCAACGTCCTGACTTTC. The rearrangement links TRBV27 to TRBJ2-6; TRBD1 aligns across 7 bases. Germline CDR1 MNHEY, CDR2 SMNVEV (reference sequence). J was trimmed by 0 bases and V by 5 bases; bases with no gene match: 4. The CDR3 covers 16 residues.

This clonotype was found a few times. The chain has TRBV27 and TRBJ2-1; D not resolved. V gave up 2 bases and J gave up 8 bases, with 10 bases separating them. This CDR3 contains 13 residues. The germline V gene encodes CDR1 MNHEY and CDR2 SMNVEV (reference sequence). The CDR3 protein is CASSLGVVYEQFF. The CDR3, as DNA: TGTGCCAGCAGTTTAGGGGTGGTCTATGAGCAGTTCTTC.

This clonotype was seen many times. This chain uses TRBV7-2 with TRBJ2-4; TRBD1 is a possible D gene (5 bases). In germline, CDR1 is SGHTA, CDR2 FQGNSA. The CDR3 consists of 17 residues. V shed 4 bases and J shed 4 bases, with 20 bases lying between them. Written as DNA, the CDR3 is TGTGCCAGCAGCTCCCACTTGACAGCAACGGCTAAAAACATTCAGTACTTC. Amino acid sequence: CASSSHLTATAKNIQYF. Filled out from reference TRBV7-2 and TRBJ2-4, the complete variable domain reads GAGVSQSPSNKVTEKGKDVELRCDPISGHTALYWYRQSLGQGLEFLIYFQGNSAPDKSGLPSDRFSAERTGGSVSTLTIQRTQQEDSAVYLCASSSHLTATAKNIQYFGAGTRLSVL.

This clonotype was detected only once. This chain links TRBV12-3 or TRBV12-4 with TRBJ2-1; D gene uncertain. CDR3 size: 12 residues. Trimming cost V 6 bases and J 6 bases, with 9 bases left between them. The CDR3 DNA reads TGTGCCAGCAGGGTCCCGTTCAATGAGCAGTTCTTC. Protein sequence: CASRVPFNEQFF.